These 26 T cell receptor beta chains share one sample of origin, sequenced in a study of shared clonotypes between healthy human individuals. Data came from immunoSEQ multiplex PCR; TCRdb stores just in-frame clones and leaves some out. The sample lists roughly 2 million clones, around 95% seen once, with approximately 0.13% in the top ten. The specimen was naive CD4+ T cells sorted from blood. As to subset: CD45RA+ positively selected. These receptors were obtained from a man between 18 and 35 years old in good health.

V and J are TRBV4-1 and TRBJ2-6; D is ambiguous. This CDR3 is built from 15 residues. Germline V gene lookup returns CDR1 MGHRA and CDR2 YSYEKL. V lost 4 bases and J lost 1, with 8 bases in between. The CDR3 protein is CASSPASSGANVLTF. In nucleotides, the CDR3 is TGCGCCAGCAGCCCCGCCTCATCTGGGGCCAACGTCCTGACTTTC.

This chain connects TRBV5-4 to TRBJ2-5; D gene uncertain. The CDR3 runs 13 residues. CDR1 and CDR2 (germline): SGHNT, YYREEE (reference sequence). Trimming took 0 bases from V and 5 from J, leaving 8 bases between them. The CDR3 nucleotides read TGTGCCAGCAGCTTGGGGGTCTTGGAGACCCAGTACTTC. Its protein is CASSLGVLETQYF. Drawing the rest from reference TRBV5-4 and TRBJ2-5, the complete variable domain is ETGVTQSPTHLIKTRGQQVTLRCSSQSGHNTVSWYQQALGQGPQFIFQYYREEENGRGNFPPRFSGLQFPNYSSELNVNALELDDSALYLCASSLGVLETQYFGPGTRLLVL.

This chain links TRBV6-1 with TRBJ2-1, with 9 nucleotides matching TRBD2. CDR3 length: 15 amino acids. Germline CDR1 and CDR2: MNHNS and SASEGT. Germline trimming cut 1 base from V and 6 bases from J; bases unmatched to any gene: 4. Written as DNA, the CDR3 is TGTGCCAGCAGTGAAGTTAGCGGGGGATTCAATGAGCAGTTCTTC. Its translation is CASSEVSGGFNEQFF.

The chain recombines TRBV7-3 with TRBJ1-1, with TRBD1 matching over 9 bases. Trimming took 2 bases from V and 7 from J; bases not matched to a gene: 2. CDR3 size: 13 residues. Germline lookup yields CDR1 SGHTA and CDR2 FQGTGA. The CDR3, as DNA: TGTGCCAGCAGCTTATGGGGACAGGGTGAAGCTTTCTTT. Translated: CASSLWGQGEAFF.

In this sample, this clone turned up once. The chain links TRBV4-3 to TRBJ2-7; 8 bases line up with TRBD2. The CDR3 has 16 amino acids. The germline V gene encodes CDR1 LGHNA and CDR2 YSLEER. The V gene end was trimmed by 3 bases and the J gene end by 0 bases; junction bases not matched to a gene: 7. CDR3 amino acids: CASSHLSGSASYEQYF. The CDR3 DNA reads TGCGCCAGCAGCCACTTGAGCGGGAGCGCCTCCTACGAGCAGTACTTC.

J is TRBJ2-3 and V is TRBV18, with D possibly being TRBD1 (6 bases). V was clipped by 10 bases and J by 4 bases, with 12 bases between them. The germline CDR1 and CDR2 sequences are KGHSH and LQKENI. The CDR3 covers 12 residues. The CDR3 DNA is TGTGCCAACCAGGGGCCGGCAGATACGCAGTATTTT. Its translation: CANQGPADTQYF.

A note on this clone: Other nucleotide sequences from this sample produce the same CDR3. The V and J genes are TRBV4-1 and TRBJ2-5; TRBD1 might be the D (6 bases). The germline V gene has CDR1 MGHRA and CDR2 YSYEKL. V shed 1 base and J shed 5 bases, with 8 bases lying between them. The CDR3 totals 13 residues. The chain's CDR3 is CASSQAGVETQYF. The CDR3 DNA reads TGCGCCAGCAGCCAAGCAGGGGTTGAGACCCAGTACTTC.

Details on this clone: Distinct nucleotide sequences in the sample also encode this CDR3. V usage is TRBV20-1 and J usage is TRBJ2-1; D not resolved. The CDR3 covers 11 residues. Germline V gene sequence: CDR1 DFQATT, CDR2 SNEGSKA (reference sequence). V was trimmed by 1 base and J by 5 bases, leaving 3 bases between them. The CDR3 DNA sequence: TGCAGTGCTAGAGGTGACAATGAGCAGTTCTTC. Translation: CSARGDNEQFF.

J is TRBJ1-2 and V is TRBV18; the D gene is possibly TRBD1 (5 bases). Trimming removed 6 bases at V and 5 bases at J, with 13 bases between. There are 13 residues in the CDR3. From germline, CDR1 is KGHSH and CDR2 LQKENI. CDR3 loop: CASSQGATYGYTF. CDR3 DNA: TGTGCCAGCTCTCAAGGGGCGACTTATGGCTACACCTTC.

Worth noting for this clone: The same CDR3 arises from other DNA sequences in this sample as well. The chain employs TRBV6-5 and TRBJ2-2, with D uncertain. Between the trimmed V and J ends, which lost 4 bases and 4 bases, there was a span of 4 bases. This CDR3 has 12 amino acids. The germline CDR1 and CDR2 sequences are MNHEY and SVGAGI. This chain's CDR3 is CASSSFTGELFF. The CDR3 coding sequence is TGTGCCAGCAGTTCCTTCACCGGGGAGCTGTTTTTT.

This chain uses TRBV6-1 with TRBJ1-4; D may be TRBD1 (5 bases). This CDR3 contains 13 residues. CDR1 and CDR2 (germline): MNHNS, SASEGT. Trimming took off 9 bases at V and 6 bases at J, with 14 bases between the two ends. The CDR3 spells CASGRTWDEKLFF. The CDR3 DNA reads TGTGCCAGTGGTCGGACATGGGATGAAAAACTGTTTTTT.

The chain recombines TRBV11-2 with TRBJ2-1; D remains ambiguous. Germline assignment: CDR1 SGHAT and CDR2 FQNNGV. This CDR3 contains 17 residues. V was cut by 0 bases and J by 6 bases, with 18 bases left in between. The CDR3, as DNA: TGTGCCAGCAGCTTAGATCATCAGGTAACCCTCTTCAATGAGCAGTTCTTC. Encoded protein: CASSLDHQVTLFNEQFF.

J is TRBJ2-7 and V is TRBV5-1; 7 bases fit TRBD1. The V gene end was trimmed by 2 bases and the J gene end by 6 bases; junction bases not matched to a gene: 14. In germline, CDR1 is SGHRS, CDR2 YFSETQ. The CDR3 runs to 16 residues. The CDR3: CASSLPRTGEGGEQYF. The CDR3 nucleotides read TGCGCCAGCAGCTTACCGAGGACAGGTGAGGGTGGCGAGCAGTACTTC.

The gene calls are TRBV6-6 and TRBJ2-5; unclear D gene. Germline-derived CDR1 and CDR2 are MNHNY and SVGAGI (reference sequence). The CDR3 length is 13 residues. V was clipped by 2 bases and J by 2 bases, with 6 bases between them. The CDR3, as DNA: TGTGCCAGCAGTTACCGCAGACAAGAGACCCAGTACTTC. Its translation: CASSYRRQETQYF.

The sample holds one count of this clone. The sample holds other DNA sequences that translate to the same CDR3. The genes are TRBV5-6 and TRBJ1-2; TRBD1 aligns across 8 bases. Germline loops: CDR1 SGHDT, CDR2 YYEEEE. This CDR3 comprises 14 residues. With 4 bases clipped from V and 2 bases from J, the junction kept 4 bases outside the gene matches. This CDR3 is CASSPGQGNYGYTF. CDR3 in DNA: TGTGCCAGCAGCCCCGGACAGGGAAACTATGGCTACACCTTC.

On this clone: This sample includes further DNA sequences coding for the same CDR3. The chain couples TRBV30 to TRBJ1-1, with a tentative D call TRBD1 (5 bases). Germline-derived CDR1 and CDR2 are GTSNPN and SVGIG (reference sequence). The CDR3 totals 13 residues. The V gene lost 2 bases and the J gene lost 0 bases, with 7 bases spanning the gap. CDR3 residues: CAWSKGLNTEAFF. The CDR3 nucleotides are TGTGCCTGGAGTAAGGGACTGAACACTGAAGCTTTCTTT.

V is TRBV5-1 and J is TRBJ1-2; TRBD1 matches at 9 bases. Trimming removed 2 bases from V and 5 bases from J; junction bases left unmatched: 7. From germline, CDR1 is SGHRS and CDR2 YFSETQ. CDR3 size: 15 residues. CDR3 loop: CASSFGQGRTYGYTF. The CDR3 nucleotides read TGCGCCAGCAGCTTTGGACAGGGGCGTACTTATGGCTACACCTTC. Drawing the rest from reference TRBV5-1 and TRBJ1-2, the complete variable domain is KAGVTQTPRYLIKTRGQQVTLSCSPISGHRSVSWYQQTPGQGLQFLFEYFSETQRNKGNFPGRFSGRQFSNSRSEMNVSTLELGDSALYLCASSFGQGRTYGYTFGSGTRLTVV.

V and J are TRBV2 and TRBJ1-2; D is perhaps TRBD1 (5 bases). CDR1 SNHLY and CDR2 FYNNEI come from the germline V gene. Trimming shortened V by 5 bases and J by 4 bases, and 14 bases separated the two germline ends. The CDR3 length is 14 residues. The CDR3 nucleotides read TGTGCCAGCAGTCAGGGTCAACAGTTCTATGGCTACACCTTC. Protein: CASSQGQQFYGYTF.

The rearrangement joins TRBV4-3 to TRBJ2-4, with D tentatively TRBD1 (5 bases). The germline gives CDR1 LGHNA, CDR2 YSLEER. The CDR3 covers 19 residues. The germline V and J ends were trimmed by 0 bases and 0 bases, with 18 bases remaining between them. CDR3 residues: CASSQEGRGGELAKNIQYF. CDR3 coding DNA: TGCGCCAGCAGCCAAGAGGGTAGGGGCGGAGAGCTAGCCAAAAACATTCAGTACTTC.

V is TRBV7-2 and J is TRBJ2-5, with TRBD2 as a possible D gene (5 bases). This CDR3 comprises 14 residues. Trimming cost V 4 bases and J 5 bases, with 14 bases left between them. Germline-derived CDR1 and CDR2 are SGHTA and FQGNSA. The CDR3 region is CASSSHVWEETQYF. The CDR3, as DNA: TGTGCCAGCAGCTCCCATGTTTGGGAGGAGACCCAGTACTTC.

J is TRBJ2-7 and V is TRBV29-1, with TRBD1 identical over 11 bases. This CDR3 has 13 amino acids. CDR1 SQVTM and CDR2 ANQGSEA come from the germline V gene. With 7 bases clipped from V and 5 bases from J, the junction kept 7 bases outside the gene matches. The CDR3 spells CSAGGQGEHEQYF. CDR3 in DNA: TGCAGCGCAGGGGGACAGGGGGAGCACGAGCAGTACTTC.

This clone was seen a single time. The V gene is TRBV18, the J gene TRBJ1-3; 7 positions match TRBD1. In germline, CDR1 is KGHSH, CDR2 LQKENI. V shed 0 bases, J shed 0 bases, and the junction held 5 bases outside the gene matches. The CDR3 is made up of 17 amino acids. The CDR3: CASSPPVGTDSGNTIYF. The DNA of the CDR3 is TGTGCCAGCTCACCACCCGTGGGGACAGACTCTGGAAACACCATATATTTT.

The chain joins TRBV6-6 to TRBJ2-1; D gene ambiguous. Trimming left V 9 bases short and J 4 bases short, with 16 bases between. Germline assignment: CDR1 MNHNY and CDR2 SVGAGI (reference sequence). The CDR3 totals 14 residues. The chain's CDR3 is CASLDLGPYNEQFF. Here the CDR3 DNA reads TGTGCCAGTTTAGACTTGGGCCCTTACAATGAGCAGTTCTTC.

The chain is built from TRBV5-6 and TRBJ2-1, with 8 bases matching TRBD2. Germline trimming cut 1 base from V and 7 bases from J; bases unmatched to any gene: 10. The germline V gene encodes CDR1 SGHDT and CDR2 YYEEEE. The CDR3 has 16 residues. The CDR3, as DNA: TGTGCCAGCAGCTTGATGGGGACTAGTAGTTCGAATGAGCAGTTCTTC. Encoded protein: CASSLMGTSSSNEQFF.

Turning to this clone: Other nucleotide sequences in the sample specify the same CDR3. This rearrangement joins TRBV6-5 to TRBJ1-5; unclear D gene. CDR1 and CDR2 from the germline V gene are MNHEY and SVGAGI. The CDR3 runs 15 residues. Between the trimmed V and J ends, which lost 0 bases and 0 bases, there was a span of 6 bases. CDR3 region: CASSYSRYSNQPQHF. DNA for the CDR3: TGTGCCAGCAGTTACTCCAGGTATAGCAATCAGCCCCAGCATTTT.

About this clone: This sample includes further DNA sequences coding for the same CDR3. The chain couples TRBV6-5 to TRBJ1-5; D is unclear. The V end lost 5 bases, the J end lost 2 bases, and 10 bases lay between the germline ends. Germline loops: CDR1 MNHEY, CDR2 SVGAGI. This CDR3 spans 14 amino acids. The CDR3 sequence is CASSQGPGNQPQHF. CDR3 in DNA: TGTGCCAGCAGTCAAGGACCTGGCAATCAGCCCCAGCATTTT.